Below, 32 T cell receptor beta chains from the same sample are listed, as sequenced in a study of persistence of HIV-infected CD4 T cells. The immunoSEQ assay was version 4, run in survey mode. The method was immunoSEQ multiplex PCR; TCRdb's version includes in-frame clones alone and lacks a portion of them. The table lists tens of thousands of clones, less than 90% of them singletons, with roughly 0.46% in the top ten. No antigens are known for them. Anti-CD3/anti-CD28 beads served as a nonspecific positive control stimulus. Sorting selected CD4+ T cells upregulating both CD40 ligand and CD69. The specimen comprised CD4+ T cells sorted from PBMCs after approximately 19-hour stimulation, sampled from a patient who received antiretroviral therapy. The source is an adult woman with HIV who was CMV-seropositive.

This rearrangement joins TRBV5-4 to TRBJ1-1, with D possibly being TRBD1 (5 bases). This CDR3 comprises 15 residues. Trimming took 0 bases from V and 0 from J, leaving 9 bases between them. From germline, CDR1 is SGHNT and CDR2 YYREEE (reference sequence). CDR3: CASSLAWGVNTEAFF. DNA of the CDR3: TGTGCCAGCAGCTTGGCTTGGGGGGTGAACACTGAAGCTTTCTTT.

V gene TRBV5-6 combines with J gene TRBJ1-4, with unresolved D. CDR1 SGHDT and CDR2 YYEEEE come from the germline V gene. The CDR3 covers 15 residues. V dropped 1 base and J dropped 1 base, with 8 bases sitting between them. CDR3 residues: CASSLFGVTNEKLFF. In DNA, the CDR3 is TGTGCCAGCAGCTTGTTCGGGGTAACTAATGAAAAACTGTTTTTT.

The rearrangement uses TRBV10-1 and TRBJ2-1; D remains unclear. Germline loops: CDR1 WNHNN, CDR2 SYGVQD (reference sequence). Trimming removed 8 bases from V and 7 bases from J, with 12 bases in between. The CDR3 runs 12 residues. CDR3 region: CASGVGLNEQFF. The DNA of the CDR3 is TGCGCCAGCGGGGTAGGTCTGAATGAGCAGTTCTTC.

This clone was counted once. This chain uses TRBV9 with TRBJ2-2; 7 bases agree with TRBD1. The CDR3 length is 17 residues. The V gene's germline CDR1 is SGDLS and CDR2 YYNGEE. The V and J ends lost 2 bases and 4 bases, in that order; junction bases with no gene match: 11. As DNA, the CDR3 is TGTGCCAGCAGCGTCCACTCCGGGACAGAAATCACCGGGGAGCTGTTTTTT. Amino acids: CASSVHSGTEITGELFF.

The chain recombines TRBV27 with TRBJ2-3; D unresolved. The germline V gene has CDR1 MNHEY and CDR2 SMNVEV (reference sequence). The CDR3 runs 14 residues. Trimming stripped 6 bases from V and 1 base from J, with 11 bases between. The DNA of the CDR3 is TGTGCCAGCAGCCCCAGGCAGCGCACAGATACGCAGTATTTT. Its translation is CASSPRQRTDTQYF.

This chain links TRBV10-2 with TRBJ2-3; D gene uncertain. Trimming took 7 bases from V and 2 from J, leaving 13 bases between them. Germline V gene sequence: CDR1 WSHSY, CDR2 SAAADI. This CDR3 is 14 amino acids long. The CDR3 DNA is TGCGCCAGCAAGTTGAGCTCCAACACAGATACGCAGTATTTT. As protein: CASKLSSNTDTQYF.

Of note for this clone: Other nucleotide sequences from this sample produce the same CDR3. V and J are TRBV18 and TRBJ2-7; D is uncertain. Germline lookup yields CDR1 KGHSH and CDR2 LQKENI. The CDR3 loop spans 12 amino acids. The V end lost 3 bases, the J end lost 2 bases, and 5 bases lay between the germline ends. The CDR3 DNA reads as TGTGCCAGCTCACCCACTACCTACGAGCAGTACTTC. Translated, it gives CASSPTTYEQYF.

The chain carries TRBV28 and TRBJ1-1, with a weak D call TRBD1 (5 bases). The CDR3 has 15 residues. V lost 6 bases, J lost 7 bases, and 21 bases lay in between. Per germline, CDR1 MDHEN and CDR2 SYDVKM. The CDR3 nucleotides are TGTGCCAGCAGCTTGTGGGGGACGTCAACCTATGAAGCTTTCTTT. Translation: CASSLWGTSTYEAFF.

The chain employs TRBV6-5 and TRBJ1-5; tentative D call: TRBD1 (5 bases). Germline CDR1 reads MNHEY; CDR2 reads SVGAGI. The CDR3 totals 13 residues. V lost 2 bases to trimming and J lost 6 bases, with 8 bases between them. The CDR3 loop reads CASSYEGTQPQHF. In nucleotides, the CDR3 is TGTGCCAGCAGTTACGAGGGGACTCAGCCCCAGCATTTT.

This clone was picked up one time. The V and J genes are TRBV19 and TRBJ1-2; D may be TRBD1 (5 bases). CDR1 is LNHDA and CDR2 is SQIVND in the germline V gene (reference sequence). Trimming took off 1 base at V and 5 bases at J, with 5 bases between the two ends. The CDR3 spans 12 residues. The CDR3: CASSIAGYGYTF. The CDR3 bases are TGTGCCAGTAGTATAGCAGGGTATGGCTACACCTTC.

The chain has TRBV5-1 and TRBJ1-1, with 7 bases that match TRBD1. Germline values: CDR1 SGHRS, CDR2 YFSETQ. The CDR3 extends over 15 amino acids. The ends lost 3 bases at V and 2 bases at J; junction bases unmatched: 7. This CDR3 is CASSSGGEANTEAFF. Here the CDR3 DNA reads TGCGCCAGCAGCTCAGGGGGGGAAGCTAACACTGAAGCTTTCTTT. The whole variable domain, remainder taken from reference TRBV5-1 and TRBJ1-1, is KAGVTQTPRYLIKTRGQQVTLSCSPISGHRSVSWYQQTPGQGLQFLFEYFSETQRNKGNFPGRFSGRQFSNSRSEMNVSTLELGDSALYLCASSSGGEANTEAFFGQGTRLTVV.

The chain employs TRBV10-3 and TRBJ2-2, with D hard to call. Germline V gene data show CDR1 as ENHRY and CDR2 as SYGVKD. The CDR3 runs 13 residues. Trimming removed 2 bases from V and 3 bases from J, with 4 bases in between. The CDR3: CAISERDTGELFF. CDR3 nucleotides: TGTGCCATCAGTGAGAGGGACACCGGGGAGCTGTTTTTT.

V and J are TRBV4-1 and TRBJ2-7; D remains ambiguous. Trimming shortened V by 1 base and J by 1 base, and 8 bases separated the two germline ends. The CDR3 is made up of 14 amino acids. Germline V CDR1 and CDR2: MGHRA, YSYEKL. The CDR3 here is CASSQVDGSYEQYV. The CDR3 DNA follows: TGCGCCAGCAGCCAAGTGGACGGTTCCTACGAGCAGTACGTC.

The gene calls are TRBV7-2 and TRBJ2-7; unclear D gene. This CDR3 spans 15 amino acids. Trimming left V 5 bases short and J 2 bases short, with 16 bases between. Germline V gene data show CDR1 as SGHTA and CDR2 as FQGNSA. The CDR3 loop is CASSPASDGPYEQYV. CDR3 sequence (DNA): TGTGCCAGCAGCCCAGCCTCGGACGGACCCTACGAGCAGTACGTC.

V usage is TRBV2 and J usage is TRBJ2-2, with TRBD2 matching over 11 bases. V dropped 2 bases and J dropped 5; count of bases not matched to a gene: 4. CDR1 and CDR2 (germline): SNHLY, FYNNEI. The CDR3 consists of 16 residues. CDR3 DNA: TGTGCCAGCAGTGAACTAGCGGGGGGCGGAACCGGGGAGCTGTTTTTT. Its translation is CASSELAGGGTGELFF.

The V and J genes are TRBV5-1 and TRBJ1-1; D is possibly TRBD1 (5 bases). CDR1 and CDR2 from the germline V gene are SGHRS and YFSETQ. CDR3 size: 16 residues. Between the trimmed V and J ends, which lost 4 bases and 2 bases, there was a span of 18 bases. The CDR3 is CASSRDLGLRNTEAFF. Written as DNA, the CDR3 is TGCGCCAGCAGCCGCGACCTGGGACTGAGAAACACTGAAGCTTTCTTT. Full variable domain (rest looked up from reference TRBV5-1 and TRBJ1-1): KAGVTQTPRYLIKTRGQQVTLSCSPISGHRSVSWYQQTPGQGLQFLFEYFSETQRNKGNFPGRFSGRQFSNSRSEMNVSTLELGDSALYLCASSRDLGLRNTEAFFGQGTRLTVV.

The CDR3 nucleotides are TGTGCCAGCAGACCGCAAAACACCATATATTTT. It translates to CASRPQNTIYF. The genes are TRBV5-8 and TRBJ1-3; D gene uncertain. The CDR3 has 11 amino acids. Germline loops: CDR1 SGHTS, CDR2 YDEGEE. Trimming took off 5 bases at V and 6 bases at J, with 6 bases between the two ends.

The rearrangement uses TRBV5-1 and TRBJ2-1; TRBD2 matches 11 bases. The V gene end was trimmed by 3 bases and the J gene end by 3 bases; junction bases not matched to a gene: 5. In germline, CDR1 is SGHRS, CDR2 YFSETQ. This CDR3 has 16 amino acids. The CDR3: CASSSGLAGGYNEQFF. The CDR3 DNA is TGCGCCAGCAGCTCCGGACTAGCGGGCGGCTACAATGAGCAGTTCTTC.

This rearrangement joins TRBV5-4 to TRBJ2-7; a possible D gene is TRBD1 (6 bases). V was clipped by 0 bases and J by 4 bases, with 14 bases between them. CDR3 length: 15 amino acids. Germline CDR1 is SGHNT and CDR2 is YYREEE (reference sequence). DNA of the CDR3: TGTGCCAGCAGCTTGGAGGGGAAAGGGGGATACGAGCAGTACTTC. Translation gives CASSLEGKGGYEQYF. The whole variable domain, remainder taken from reference TRBV5-4 and TRBJ2-7, is ETGVTQSPTHLIKTRGQQVTLRCSSQSGHNTVSWYQQALGQGPQFIFQYYREEENGRGNFPPRFSGLQFPNYSSELNVNALELDDSALYLCASSLEGKGGYEQYFGPGTRLTVT.

The V and J genes are TRBV10-3 and TRBJ2-1, with TRBD1 matching 7 bases. Looked up from germline, CDR1 is ENHRY and CDR2 is SYGVKD. J gave up 0 bases and V 10 bases, and 6 bases lay outside the gene matches. The CDR3 totals 14 residues. The CDR3 here is CATLGQDSYNEQFF. In DNA form, the CDR3 reads TGTGCCACCCTAGGACAGGACTCCTACAATGAGCAGTTCTTC.

The chain employs TRBV5-6 and TRBJ2-4; no definite D call. The V end lost 2 bases, the J end lost 0 bases, and 15 bases lay between the germline ends. The CDR3 is 17 residues long. Germline V gives CDR1 SGHDT, CDR2 YYEEEE. CDR3 amino acids: CASSFIRGQIAKNIQYF. CDR3 bases: TGTGCCAGCAGCTTCATTCGCGGCCAGATAGCCAAAAACATTCAGTACTTC.

The chain is built from TRBV7-3 and TRBJ2-5; D unclear. The CDR3 consists of 16 residues. Trimming pared 5 bases from V and 1 base from J, leaving 17 bases between. Germline loops: CDR1 SGHTA, CDR2 FQGTGA. The chain's CDR3 is CASSPSPAGFQETQYF. As DNA, the CDR3 is TGTGCCAGCAGCCCATCTCCAGCAGGCTTCCAAGAGACCCAGTACTTC. Supplemented by reference TRBV7-3 and TRBJ2-5, the full variable domain reads GAGVSQTPSNKVTEKGKYVELRCDPISGHTALYWYRQSLGQGPEFLIYFQGTGAADDSGLPNDRFFAVRPEGSVSTLKIQRTERGDSAVYLCASSPSPAGFQETQYFGPGTRLLVL.

The J gene is TRBJ2-7, the V gene TRBV18; 8 nucleotides agree with TRBD1. CDR1 KGHSH and CDR2 LQKENI come from the germline V gene. V trimming: 3 bases; J trimming: 7 bases; junction bases outside the gene matches: 5. The CDR3 runs to 13 residues. CDR3 sequence: CASSPLTGAEQYV. As DNA, the CDR3 is TGTGCCAGCTCACCTCTGACAGGGGCTGAGCAGTACGTC.

The chain links TRBV6-5 to TRBJ1-1; tentatively, D is TRBD1 (5 bases). The V end lost 8 bases, the J end lost 6 bases, and 19 bases lay between the germline ends. CDR1 MNHEY and CDR2 SVGAGI come from the germline V gene. The CDR3 consists of 14 residues. The CDR3, as DNA: TGTGCCAGCCACGAAGCTCGGGGGATCGCTGAAGCTTTCTTT. Translated, it gives CASHEARGIAEAFF.

DNA of the CDR3: TGTGCCAGCAGTGATACAGGGAGAGGAGGGAACATTCAGTACTTC. This encodes CASSDTGRGGNIQYF. The rearrangement links TRBV7-3 to TRBJ2-4; TRBD1 or TRBD2 may be the D gene (6 bases each). V was clipped by 6 bases and J by 7 bases, with 19 bases between them. Germline V gene lookup returns CDR1 SGHTA and CDR2 FQGTGA. CDR3 length: 15 amino acids.

This chain uses TRBV30 with TRBJ1-2; unclear D gene. Deletions cut 1 base from V and 6 bases from J, with 0 bases between. From germline, CDR1 is GTSNPN and CDR2 SVGIG (reference sequence). CDR3 length: 9 residues. CDR3 sequence (DNA): TGTGCCTGGAGTGATGGCTACACCTTC. Protein product: CAWSDGYTF.

This chain connects TRBV19 to TRBJ1-1; 10 bases map to TRBD1. This CDR3 region has 17 residues. CDR1 is LNHDA, CDR2 SQIVND, per germline (reference sequence). Trimming removed 3 bases from V and 0 bases from J; junction bases left unmatched: 7. Here the CDR3 DNA reads TGTGCCAGTAGTATCTCGGGACAGGGGATGATGAACACTGAAGCTTTCTTT. Translating gives CASSISGQGMMNTEAFF.

This rearrangement joins TRBV5-1 to TRBJ2-7; D ambiguous. V was trimmed by 4 bases and J by 0 bases, leaving 14 bases between them. The germline V gene has CDR1 SGHRS and CDR2 YFSETQ. The CDR3 consists of 15 residues. DNA for the CDR3: TGCGCCAGCAGCCTTTTGGCCGGGCCCTCCTACGAGCAGTACTTC. Its protein product is CASSLLAGPSYEQYF.

The rearrangement links TRBV2 to TRBJ1-1; no definite D call. Germline V CDR1 and CDR2: SNHLY, FYNNEI. CDR3 length equals 12 residues. V gave up 6 bases and J gave up 8 bases, with 13 bases separating them. CDR3 residues: CASSVLPVEAFF. DNA of the CDR3: TGTGCCAGCAGCGTTTTACCTGTAGAAGCTTTCTTT.

This clone was counted between two and nine times. CDR3 protein: CATSEGGLAGGSPYNEQFF. DNA for the CDR3: TGTGCCACCAGTGAGGGAGGACTAGCGGGGGGGAGCCCCTACAATGAGCAGTTCTTC. The rearrangement links TRBV24-1 to TRBJ2-1; 15 bases are shared with TRBD2. V trimming: 4 bases; J trimming: 2 bases; junction bases outside the gene matches: 8. Germline assignment: CDR1 KGHDR and CDR2 SFDVKD. This CDR3 is 19 amino acids long.

The rearrangement uses TRBV27 and TRBJ1-5; 8 nucleotides align to TRBD1. This CDR3 is built from 18 residues. Per the germline V gene, CDR1 is MNHEY and CDR2 is SMNVEV (reference sequence). The trim removed 10 bases at V and 1 base at J, leaving 18 bases unmatched. The chain's CDR3 is CATSRGQGAPRSNQPQHF. The CDR3 DNA sequence: TGTGCCACCTCCCGTGGTCAGGGGGCCCCCCGGAGCAATCAGCCCCAGCATTTT.

This chain joins TRBV20-1 and TRBJ1-4; TRBD1 matches 10 bases. Germline V lookup: CDR1 DFQATT, CDR2 SNEGSKA (reference sequence). J gave up 7 bases and V 3 bases, and 8 bases lay outside the gene matches. The CDR3 consists of 15 residues. CDR3 nucleotide sequence: TGCAGTGCTAGTAGCCGGGACAGGGGTAGTGAAAAACTGTTTTTT. This encodes CSASSRDRGSEKLFF.